The next 25 T cell receptor beta chains were all read from a single sample in a study of Ad26.COV2.S vaccination and SARS-CoV-2 variants. The protocol was immunoSEQ multiplex PCR, while the TCRdb copy is restricted to in-frame clones and leaves out a portion. The table records about 680,000 clones, approximately 88% of them present only once. The treatment is: roughly 18 received Ad26.COV2.S at low or high dose, single or two shots; roughly 5 received placebo; per-sample allocation not given. Sample collection was performed on day 63 after the first vaccine or placebo injection. The sample was peripheral blood, taken in a trial of Ad26.COV2.S vaccine versus placebo. These receptors were taken from a person between 18 and 60 years old who received the Ad26.COV2.S COVID-19 vaccine or a placebo.

The chain employs TRBV5-6 and TRBJ1-5, with D maybe TRBD1 (5 bases). The germline V gene has CDR1 SGHDT and CDR2 YYEEEE. V was cut by 0 bases and J by 5 bases, with 12 bases left in between. This CDR3 has 15 residues. The CDR3 DNA is TGTGCCAGCAGCTTGGGATGGACGGGGGATCAGCCCCAGCATTTT. Translated: CASSLGWTGDQPQHF. The whole variable domain, filled in from reference TRBV5-6 and TRBJ1-5, reads DAGVTQSPTHLIKTRGQQVTLRCSPKSGHDTVSWYQQALGQGPQFIFQYYEEEERQRGNFPDRFSGHQFPNYSSELNVNALLLGDSALYLCASSLGWTGDQPQHFGDGTRLSIL.

The chain links TRBV7-9 to TRBJ1-2; 9 bases agree with TRBD1. Germline CDR1 reads SEHNR; CDR2 reads FQNEAQ (reference sequence). The length of the CDR3 is 15 residues. Germline trimming cut 5 bases from V and 6 bases from J; bases unmatched to any gene: 10. The CDR3 reads CASSRESYRGHGYTF. In nucleotides, the CDR3 is TGTGCCAGCAGCAGGGAAAGCTACAGGGGGCATGGCTACACCTTC.

V is TRBV9 and J is TRBJ2-2, with 8 nucleotides matching TRBD2. There are 17 residues in the CDR3. V shed 0 bases, J shed 0 bases, and the junction held 4 bases outside the gene matches. CDR1 and CDR2 from the germline V gene are SGDLS and YYNGEE. The CDR3 coding sequence is TGTGCCAGCAGCGTAGCAGCCGGGGGGGCGAACACCGGGGAGCTGTTTTTT. Its protein product is CASSVAAGGANTGELFF.

A word on this clone: The identical CDR3 is also encoded by other nucleotide sequences in the sample. The chain couples TRBV5-1 to TRBJ2-7, with 7 bases fitting TRBD1. The junction had 2 bases not matched to a gene; V was cut back by 0 bases and J by 2 bases. The germline gives CDR1 SGHRS, CDR2 YFSETQ. The CDR3 has 14 residues. The CDR3 is CASSLGGTAYEQYF. CDR3 nucleotide sequence: TGCGCCAGCAGCTTGGGGGGGACAGCCTACGAGCAGTACTTC.

This clone occurred a few times. This sequence joins TRBV24-1 and TRBJ1-5; D perhaps matches TRBD1 (5 bases). The ends were cut back, 5 bases at V and 3 bases at J, with 7 bases in the middle. Germline-derived CDR1 and CDR2 are KGHDR and SFDVKD. CDR3 size: 13 residues. The CDR3 DNA reads TGTGCCACCAGTGTTGGGGCCAATCAGCCCCAGCATTTT. Amino acids: CATSVGANQPQHF.

DNA for the CDR3: TGTGCCAGCAGTGAATATAACGGGGGAACACTAGGAAATCAGCCCCAGCATTTT. Translated: CASSEYNGGTLGNQPQHF. The chain joins TRBV6-1 to TRBJ1-5; D is possibly TRBD1 (5 bases). Per germline, CDR1 MNHNS and CDR2 SASEGT. CDR3 length equals 18 residues. V lost 2 bases and J lost 4, with 21 bases in between.

This chain joins TRBV11-3 and TRBJ2-5; D is unclear. V lost 4 bases, J lost 4 bases, and 7 bases lay in between. The CDR3 sequence is 12 residues long. Germline CDR1 and CDR2: SGHNT and YENEEA. The CDR3 bases are TGTGCCAGCAGCTCTCCGGGAGAGACCCAGTACTTC. Its protein product is CASSSPGETQYF. Full variable domain (missing parts from reference TRBV11-3 and TRBJ2-5): EAGVVQSPRYKIIEKKQPVAFWCNPISGHNTLYWYLQNLGQGPELLIRYENEEAVDDSQLPKDRFSAERLKGVDSTLKIQPAELGDSAVYLCASSSPGETQYFGPGTRLLVL.

The genes are TRBV5-4 and TRBJ1-1; 9 nucleotides match TRBD1. Per the germline V gene, CDR1 is SGHNT and CDR2 is YYREEE (reference sequence). The CDR3 runs 16 residues. Trimming took 0 bases from V and 1 from J; bases not matched to a gene: 4. The CDR3 sequence: CASSLGGTGPNTEAFF. The CDR3 DNA is TGTGCCAGCAGCTTGGGGGGGACAGGGCCGAACACTGAAGCTTTCTTT.

This clone was found once. This chain links TRBV6-5 with TRBJ2-7; 12 positions agree with TRBD1. The CDR3 sequence is 14 residues long. Losses at the gene ends were 2 bases for V and 7 bases for J; bases not matched to a gene: 3. Germline assignment: CDR1 MNHEY and CDR2 SVGAGI. The CDR3 DNA is TGTGCCAGCAGTTACCCGGGACAGGGGGCTGAGCAGTACTTC. It translates to CASSYPGQGAEQYF.

The V gene is TRBV30, the J gene TRBJ2-7; TRBD2 is a possible D gene (6 bases). Germline loops: CDR1 GTSNPN, CDR2 SVGIG (reference sequence). The CDR3 runs to 15 residues. The ends were cut back, 0 bases at V and 4 bases at J, with 16 bases in the middle. The CDR3 loop reads CAWSVGDFLGYEQYF. In nucleotides, the CDR3 is TGTGCCTGGAGTGTAGGGGACTTTCTCGGGTACGAGCAGTACTTC.

The chain joins TRBV3-1 (or the pseudogene TRBV3-2) to TRBJ2-2, with TRBD2 identical over 12 bases. Germline CDR1 is LGHDT and CDR2 is YNNKEL (reference sequence). CDR3 length: 20 residues. V dropped 5 bases and J dropped 1; count of bases not matched to a gene: 14. CDR3 DNA: TGTGCCAGCAGCGAGACGACTCCTCTAGCGGGGGGGCTGAACACCGGGGAGCTGTTTTTT. This sequence encodes CASSETTPLAGGLNTGELFF.

The chain has TRBV2 and TRBJ1-6, with a weak D call TRBD1 (5 bases). This CDR3 is 16 amino acids long. CDR1 and CDR2 (germline): SNHLY, FYNNEI. Trimming removed 8 bases from V and 0 bases from J, with 14 bases in between. The CDR3 region is CASLGGSGSYNSPLHF. CDR3 sequence (DNA): TGTGCCAGCCTGGGGGGGTCCGGCTCCTATAATTCACCCCTCCACTTT.

The V gene is TRBV12-3 or TRBV12-4, the J gene TRBJ1-1; D is unresolved. There are 13 residues in the CDR3. V was clipped by 3 bases and J by 3 bases, with 8 bases between them. CDR3 region: CASSFSGDTEAFF. The CDR3, as DNA: TGTGCCAGCAGTTTTAGTGGTGACACTGAAGCTTTCTTT.

The chain couples TRBV6-4 to TRBJ1-5; tentatively, D is TRBD1 (6 bases). The germline V gene has CDR1 MRHNA and CDR2 SNTAGT. V was clipped by 0 bases and J by 1 base, with 13 bases between them. The CDR3 contains 17 residues. The CDR3: CASSDSKGGRSNQPQHF. The CDR3 nucleotides read TGTGCCAGCAGTGACTCGAAGGGGGGGCGGAGCAATCAGCCCCAGCATTTT.

This clone appeared a single time. The chain links TRBV3-1 (or the pseudogene TRBV3-2) to TRBJ2-5; TRBD2 matches 10 bases. Looked up from germline, CDR1 is LGHDT and CDR2 is YNNKEL (reference sequence). V shed 4 bases, J shed 1 base, and the junction held 3 bases outside the gene matches. The CDR3 length is 15 residues. DNA of the CDR3: TGTGCCAGCAGCCTTCGGACTAGCGGCCAAGAGACCCAGTACTTC. This codes for CASSLRTSGQETQYF.

V usage is TRBV9 and J usage is TRBJ2-1, with 9 bases fitting TRBD2. Germline trimming cut 0 bases from V and 6 bases from J; bases unmatched to any gene: 4. The length of the CDR3 is 15 residues. CDR1 is SGDLS and CDR2 is YYNGEE in the germline V gene. DNA for the CDR3: TGTGCCAGCAGCGTAGATCTAGCGGGATTCAATGAGCAGTTCTTC. As protein: CASSVDLAGFNEQFF.

The CDR3 region is CASARGNTGELFF. CDR3 sequence (DNA): TGTGCCAGCGCCAGGGGGAACACCGGGGAGCTGTTTTTT. The chain joins TRBV12-3 or TRBV12-4 to TRBJ2-2, with a weak D call TRBD1 (6 bases). This CDR3 spans 13 amino acids. The V end lost 8 bases, the J end lost 1 base, and 8 bases lay between the germline ends.

The V call is TRBV3-1 (or the pseudogene TRBV3-2), the J call TRBJ2-3; 8 nucleotides line up with TRBD2. This CDR3 has 17 amino acids. V lost 0 bases and J lost 7; bases outside the gene matches: 12. Germline V gene lookup returns CDR1 LGHDT and CDR2 YNNKEL (reference sequence). The CDR3, as DNA: TGTGCCAGCAGCCAAGAGATGGCTAGCGGGTACGCGAATACGCAGTATTTT. Protein sequence: CASSQEMASGYANTQYF.

The CDR3 DNA is TGTGCCAGCAGTGGGAGGGACCGCTACGAGCAGTACTTC. It specifies CASSGRDRYEQYF. The genes are TRBV6-4 and TRBJ2-7; D possibly corresponds to TRBD2 (6 bases). Germline-derived CDR1 and CDR2 are MRHNA and SNTAGT. CDR3 size: 13 residues. Trimming left V 4 bases short and J 3 bases short, with 10 bases between.

This chain connects TRBV7-9 to TRBJ2-2, with 8 bases identical to TRBD1. The CDR3 is 16 amino acids. Trimming cost V 4 bases and J 5 bases; bases outside gene matches: 9. Germline V gene data show CDR1 as SEHNR and CDR2 as FQNEAQ (reference sequence). The CDR3 region is CASSSPRTGRTGELFF. The CDR3 DNA reads TGTGCCAGCAGCTCACCACGGACAGGGAGGACCGGGGAGCTGTTTTTT. The whole variable domain, filled in from reference TRBV7-9 and TRBJ2-2, reads DTGVSQNPRHKITKRGQNVTFRCDPISEHNRLYWYRQTLGQGPEFLTYFQNEAQLEKSRLLSDRFSAERPKGSFSTLEIQRTEQGDSAMYLCASSSPRTGRTGELFFGEGSRLTVL.

The chain is built from TRBV19 and TRBJ1-1, with D possibly TRBD1 on 6 matching bases. Germline V gene lookup returns CDR1 LNHDA and CDR2 SQIVND (reference sequence). With 5 bases removed from V and 5 bases from J, the gap between germline ends came to 12 bases. This CDR3 has 13 residues. CDR3 protein: CASSFAGVTEAFF. The CDR3 DNA sequence: TGTGCCAGTAGTTTCGCAGGGGTGACTGAAGCTTTCTTT.

This clone has just a few counts. This chain links TRBV9 with TRBJ1-6; 7 bases agree with TRBD1. Germline V gives CDR1 SGDLS, CDR2 YYNGEE. CDR3 length: 14 residues. The J segment lost 7 bases and the V segment lost 4 bases, leaving 5 bases of the junction unmatched. The CDR3 nucleotides are TGTGCCAGCAGCCAACGGACAGGAAATTCACCCCTCCACTTT. Residues: CASSQRTGNSPLHF.

V usage is TRBV27 and J usage is TRBJ2-6; 10 bases fit TRBD1. V dropped 3 bases and J dropped 0; count of bases not matched to a gene: 2. Germline V gives CDR1 MNHEY, CDR2 SMNVEV (reference sequence). CDR3 size: 17 residues. The CDR3 spells CASSLDRGTSGANVLTF. CDR3 nucleotide sequence: TGTGCCAGCAGTTTGGACAGGGGGACCTCTGGGGCCAACGTCCTGACTTTC.

The chain is built from TRBV2 and TRBJ1-2; 7 bases line up with TRBD1. The CDR3 covers 14 residues. The germline V gene encodes CDR1 SNHLY and CDR2 FYNNEI. With V trimmed by 6 bases and J by 0 bases, 4 bases remained unmatched. CDR3 residues: CASRTGTANYGYTF. The CDR3 nucleotides are TGTGCCAGCAGGACAGGGACGGCTAACTATGGCTACACCTTC.

The chain joins TRBV11-2 to TRBJ1-1; D is unresolved. CDR1 SGHAT and CDR2 FQNNGV come from the germline V gene. V was cut by 1 base and J by 4 bases, with 13 bases left in between. The CDR3 runs to 15 residues. The CDR3 loop is CASSLAHGPGTEAFF. CDR3 sequence (DNA): TGTGCCAGCAGCTTAGCCCACGGGCCCGGCACTGAAGCTTTCTTT.